The source of this T cell receptor (beta chain) is a study of blood T cell repertoires in COVID-19. Study as a whole: From T cells, B-cell-depleted T cells, or PBMCs came the material, which was cDNA or gDNA.

The CDR3 is 12 residues long. Trimming stripped 5 bases from V and 9 bases from J, with 11 bases between. Original processing notes: How many nucleated cells were present was estimated from reference gene primer amplification. Only in-frame clones appear in the TCRdb table, and some are missing; sequencing was by immunoSEQ multiplex PCR. The V and J calls and clone size were taken over from that table, and D and trimming were inferred from the DNA. In the table there are over 150,000 clones, 65% to 85% of which are singletons. This TCR was recovered from a woman in her sixties or seventies with acute or convalescent COVID-19. Specimen: peripheral blood. The chain recombines TRBV12-3 or TRBV12-4 with TRBJ2-1; D perhaps matches TRBD1 (7 bases). CDR3 sequence reads: CASSTQGGEQFF. CDR3 sequence (DNA): TGTGCCAGCAGTACCCAGGGGGGTGAGCAGTTCTTC.